This T cell receptor beta chain was sequenced for a study of vaccination and CD4 T cells after COVID-19. Turning to the study itself: The convalescent group had six males, four females, seven Caucasians, two Asians, one multiracial.

Stated time point: late sampling 161 to 241 days after vaccination in a few convalescent patients. The CDR3 spans 17 residues. Germline V gene data show CDR1 as MNHNS and CDR2 as SASEGT. The V end was cut by 6 bases, the J end by 1 base, with 16 bases between. MiXCR, applied by TCRdb to the PCR reads, yields one record per CDR3 protein. The sample holds roughly 31,000 distinct CDR3 sequences; about 47% are singletons and the top ten take 5% to 6%. The chain couples TRBV6-1 to TRBJ1-6, with D unclear. This receptor was taken from a human donor who had recovered from COVID-19. The sequenced sample was CD4+ T cells from blood, obtained about 7 months after SARS-CoV-2 vaccination. CDR3 bases: TGTGCCAGCAGCCGGACGGGCCTAGGTTCCTATAATTCACCCCTCCACTTT. Residues: CASSRTGLGSYNSPLHF.